This passage covers 23 T cell receptor beta chains from one sample sequenced in a study of human T cells and chemical hapten exposure. The time point denotes: patch test 1, 2 weeks after DPC sensitization. Described treatment: therapeutic diphenylcyclopropenone sensitization with weekly scalp DPC. TCRdb independently ran MiXCR on the RACE reads; one entry per CDR3 protein. The sample carries 70,000 to 100,000 distinct CDR3 sequences, about 8% recorded once. This sample comprised whole blood, obtained in connection with sensitization to the hapten diphenylcyclopropenone (DPC). The source is a woman under 40 with alopecia areata. Some clones in this sample may be carry-over from other donors' samples.

This clonotype showed up many times. V usage is TRBV6-1 and J usage is TRBJ1-1; tentatively, D is TRBD1 (5 bases). Germline V gene lookup returns CDR1 MNHNS and CDR2 SASEGT. The CDR3 loop spans 15 amino acids. The V end was cut by 8 bases, the J end by 1 base, with 17 bases between. CDR3 DNA sequence: TGTGCCAGCTTAAAGGGGAGCGACGCGAACACTGAAGCTTTCTTT. Protein sequence: CASLKGSDANTEAFF.

The chain combines TRBV30 with TRBJ2-3; D remains unclear. Germline V gives CDR1 GTSNPN, CDR2 SVGIG (reference sequence). The germline V and J ends were trimmed by 3 bases and 3 bases, with 10 bases remaining between them. CDR3 length: 13 amino acids. CDR3 loop: CAWRGWSTDTQYF. CDR3 bases: TGTGCCTGGAGGGGATGGAGTACAGATACGCAGTATTTT. The full variable domain, completed using reference TRBV30 and TRBJ2-3, is SQTIHQWPATLVQPVGSPLSLECTVEGTSNPNLYWYRQAAGRGLQLLFYSVGIGQISSEVPQNLSASRPQDRQFILSSKKLLLSDSGFYLCAWRGWSTDTQYFGPGTRLTVL.

This clonotype turned up a few times. The CDR3 spells CAISGNWGEEQYF. CDR3 bases: TGTGCCATCTCGGGCAACTGGGGGGAAGAGCAGTACTTC. The chain has TRBV10-3 and TRBJ2-7, with D maybe TRBD2 (6 bases). The CDR3 extends over 13 amino acids. CDR1 and CDR2 (germline): ENHRY, SYGVKD. The V and J ends lost 8 bases and 7 bases respectively, with 18 bases between them.

The table lists this clonotype with a few counts. V gene TRBV18 combines with J gene TRBJ2-5; D unresolved. The germline V gene has CDR1 KGHSH and CDR2 LQKENI. V shed 5 bases and J shed 0 bases, with 10 bases lying between them. The CDR3 sequence is 14 residues long. The CDR3 DNA follows: TGTGCCAGCTCAGCCGGACGAAACCAAGAGACCCAGTACTTC. Translated, it gives CASSAGRNQETQYF.

This clonotype was recorded at least ten times. The V and J genes are TRBV19 and TRBJ2-3; TRBD1 is a possible D gene (6 bases). CDR3 size: 14 residues. Trimming removed 3 bases at V and 2 bases at J, with 9 bases between. Germline CDR1 reads LNHDA; CDR2 reads SQIVND (reference sequence). CDR3 sequence: CASSMYRDTDTQYF. The DNA for the CDR3 is TGTGCCAGTAGTATGTACAGGGACACAGATACGCAGTATTTT. Full variable domain (remainder filled in from reference TRBV19 and TRBJ2-3): DGGITQSPKYLFRKEGQNVTLSCEQNLNHDAMYWYRQDPGQGLRLIYYSQIVNDFQKGDIAEGYSVSREKKESFPLTVTSAQKNPTAFYLCASSMYRDTDTQYFGPGTRLTVL.

This clonotype was recorded many times. This chain uses TRBV4-2 with TRBJ2-3; possibly TRBD1 for D (5 bases). Trimming removed 4 bases at V and 6 bases at J, with 23 bases between. The germline CDR1 and CDR2 sequences are LGHNA and YNFKEQ. CDR3 length equals 17 residues. Written as DNA, the CDR3 is TGTGCCAGCAGCCCCTTGGCAGGGAAGGGGCCGAGGGATACGCAGTATTTT. It is translated as CASSPLAGKGPRDTQYF.

This clonotype has a count of ten or more. The chain carries TRBV3-1 and TRBJ2-1; the D gene is possibly TRBD2 (5 bases). V was shortened by 4 bases and J by 4 bases, with 20 bases between the two germline ends. Germline CDR1 LGHDT, CDR2 YNNKEL (reference sequence). CDR3 size: 17 residues. The CDR3 sequence is CASSPIGVSGVYNEQFF. The CDR3 DNA follows: TGTGCCAGCAGCCCCATTGGGGTGTCCGGGGTATACAATGAGCAGTTCTTC.

This clonotype was found many times. This chain uses TRBV9 with TRBJ2-7; D is uncertain. The germline gives CDR1 SGDLS, CDR2 YYNGEE. The CDR3 runs 15 residues. Trimming left V 1 base short and J 5 bases short, with 16 bases between. DNA for the CDR3: TGTGCCAGCAGCGTATCGGTGGGCTATTCCCACGAGCAGTACTTC. It specifies CASSVSVGYSHEQYF.

A few counts support this clonotype. The CDR3 bases are TGTGCCAGCAGTTTTGGGGGGCAAAACACTGAAGCTTTCTTT. It specifies CASSFGGQNTEAFF. This rearrangement joins TRBV12-3 or TRBV12-4 to TRBJ1-1; D might be TRBD1 (6 bases). Trimming pared 3 bases from V and 2 bases from J, leaving 10 bases between. This CDR3 is built from 14 residues.

This clonotype has ten or more counts. The chain is built from TRBV20-1 and TRBJ1-1; D gene ambiguous. Germline CDR1 reads DFQATT; CDR2 reads SNEGSKA (reference sequence). The CDR3 consists of 12 residues. Trimming took 4 bases from V and 3 from J, leaving 9 bases between them. CDR3 nucleotides: TGCAGTGCTAAAAAGTCCGACACTGAAGCTTTCTTT. Amino acid sequence: CSAKKSDTEAFF.

This clonotype came up many times. V is TRBV7-9 and J is TRBJ1-1; possible D gene TRBD1, 6 bases. Germline loops: CDR1 SEHNR, CDR2 FQNEAQ (reference sequence). V was pared by 3 bases and J by 4 bases, with 18 bases between. CDR3 length: 16 amino acids. The CDR3 here is CASSLIQGPVITEAFF. Written as DNA, the CDR3 is TGTGCCAGCAGCTTGATTCAGGGGCCGGTGATCACTGAAGCTTTCTTT.

Points on this clonotype: Possible read error: a much larger clone is one base away. This chain links TRBV9 with TRBJ1-1; the match to TRBD1 covers 7 bases. This CDR3 is built from 16 residues. Germline CDR1 is SGDLS and CDR2 is YYNGEE. V shed 4 bases, J shed 6 bases, and the junction held 15 bases outside the gene matches. The CDR3 DNA is TGTGCCAGCAGCCCCAACGGACAGGCGATAAACCCTGAAGCTTTCTTT. Translation gives CASSPNGQAINPEAFF.

At least ten counts were recorded for this clonotype. This CDR3 reads CASLPGQGSTEAFF. The CDR3 DNA reads TGTGCCAGCTTGCCGGGACAGGGTAGCACTGAAGCTTTCTTT. The rearrangement joins TRBV7-2 to TRBJ1-1, with 9 nucleotides matching TRBD1. The J segment lost 4 bases and the V segment lost 8 bases, leaving 8 bases of the junction unmatched. Germline V gene data show CDR1 as SGHTA and CDR2 as FQGNSA. This CDR3 region has 14 residues.

This clonotype was seen only a few times. The rearrangement uses TRBV11-2 and TRBJ2-1, with 9 bases fitting TRBD2. The CDR3 sequence is 17 residues long. V lost 3 bases, J lost 6 bases, and 12 bases stayed unmatched. CDR1 is SGHAT, CDR2 FQNNGV, per germline. CDR3 region: CASSFGSGGFPLNEQFF. In DNA form, the CDR3 reads TGTGCCAGCAGCTTTGGAAGCGGGGGGTTCCCCCTCAATGAGCAGTTCTTC.

In its sample, this clonotype was seen a few times. This chain connects TRBV4-1 to TRBJ2-4; D remains ambiguous. The CDR3 has 17 residues. Trimming took off 1 base at V and 0 bases at J, with 13 bases between the two ends. Germline CDR1 is MGHRA and CDR2 is YSYEKL. This CDR3 reads CASSQVSALQAKNIQYF. The CDR3, as DNA: TGCGCCAGCAGCCAAGTGTCGGCGTTGCAAGCCAAAAACATTCAGTACTTC.

This clonotype was counted at least ten times. This chain joins TRBV24-1 and TRBJ2-7; D is ambiguous. Per the germline V gene, CDR1 is KGHDR and CDR2 is SFDVKD. This CDR3 is 16 amino acids long. V lost 0 bases and J 0 bases, leaving 11 bases between the germline ends. The CDR3 is CATSDLRGDSSYEQYF. Written as DNA, the CDR3 is TGTGCCACCAGTGATTTGCGAGGAGATAGCTCCTACGAGCAGTACTTC.

The sample holds a few counts of this clonotype. The rearrangement links TRBV30 to TRBJ2-3; 11 bases are shared with TRBD2. Trimming took 2 bases from V and 2 from J; bases not matched to a gene: 6. This CDR3 has 16 residues. Germline V CDR1 and CDR2: GTSNPN, SVGIG (reference sequence). CDR3 in amino acids: CAWSPKLAGATDTQYF. In DNA, the CDR3 is TGTGCCTGGAGTCCCAAACTAGCGGGGGCCACAGATACGCAGTATTTT.

Note on this clonotype: It may be a read error: a sequence one base away is much more abundant. The rearrangement links TRBV2 to TRBJ1-3; D is uncertain. V lost 10 bases to trimming and J lost 3 bases, with 10 bases between them. The CDR3 spans 12 residues. CDR1 is SNHLY and CDR2 is FYNNEI in the germline V gene. DNA of the CDR3: TGTGCCACCTCATATGATGGAAACACCATATATTTT. It encodes CATSYDGNTIYF.

The chain links TRBV5-1 to TRBJ2-3; D is unresolved. This CDR3 has 12 residues. V lost 0 bases and J 5 bases, leaving 4 bases between the germline ends. The V gene's germline CDR1 is SGHRS and CDR2 YFSETQ. Here the CDR3 DNA reads TGCGCCAGCAGCTTGGACGTAGATACGCAGTATTTT. Amino acids: CASSLDVDTQYF.

Only a few counts were recorded for this clonotype. The gene calls are TRBV6-1 and TRBJ1-1; D not resolved. V was shortened by 3 bases and J by 6 bases, with 17 bases between the two germline ends. The germline CDR1 and CDR2 sequences are MNHNS and SASEGT. There are 15 residues in the CDR3. The CDR3 region is CASSDNYLGVAEAFF. The CDR3 bases are TGTGCCAGCAGTGACAATTATTTGGGAGTGGCTGAAGCTTTCTTT.

This chain links TRBV5-4 with TRBJ2-5; D is perhaps TRBD1 (5 bases). Trimming stripped 3 bases from V and 6 bases from J, with 12 bases between. Looked up from germline, CDR1 is SGHNT and CDR2 is YYREEE (reference sequence). CDR3 length: 13 amino acids. This chain's CDR3 is CASSSRQKQTQYF. CDR3 bases: TGTGCCAGCAGCTCTCGACAGAAGCAGACCCAGTACTTC.

This clonotype was counted many times. The chain employs TRBV10-3 and TRBJ2-6; 8 bases agree with TRBD2. The CDR3 is made up of 20 amino acids. V shed 0 bases and J 4 bases; nucleotides not matched to a gene: 14. Germline assignment: CDR1 ENHRY and CDR2 SYGVKD. The CDR3 nucleotides read TGTGCCATCAGTGAGTCGAAGCGGGGGCCCCTTTTGGGAGGGGCCAACGTCCTGACTTTC. As protein: CAISESKRGPLLGGANVLTF.

The chain links TRBV18 to TRBJ2-7; 8 nucleotides line up with TRBD2. CDR3 size: 15 residues. Germline CDR1 KGHSH, CDR2 LQKENI. The J segment lost 0 bases and the V segment lost 2 bases, leaving 3 bases of the junction unmatched. In nucleotides, the CDR3 is TGTGCCAGCTCACCAACGGCGGGGGGCTCCTACGAGCAGTACTTC. This sequence encodes CASSPTAGGSYEQYF.